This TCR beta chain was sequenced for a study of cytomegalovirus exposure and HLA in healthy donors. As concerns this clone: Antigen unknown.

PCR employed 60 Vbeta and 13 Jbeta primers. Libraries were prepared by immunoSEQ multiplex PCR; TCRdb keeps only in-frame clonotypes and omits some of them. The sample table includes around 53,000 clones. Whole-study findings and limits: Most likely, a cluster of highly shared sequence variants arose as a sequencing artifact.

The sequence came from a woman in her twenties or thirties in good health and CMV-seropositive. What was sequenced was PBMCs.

CDR3 sequence reads: CASTLQGNAYEQYF. The CDR3 coding sequence is TGTGCCAGCACCCTACAGGGGAACGCCTACGAGCAGTACTTC. The chain carries TRBV28 and TRBJ2-7, with 7 bases identical to TRBD1. V dropped 7 bases and J dropped 2; count of bases not matched to a gene: 8. CDR3 size: 14 residues. The V gene's germline CDR1 is MDHEN and CDR2 SYDVKM.